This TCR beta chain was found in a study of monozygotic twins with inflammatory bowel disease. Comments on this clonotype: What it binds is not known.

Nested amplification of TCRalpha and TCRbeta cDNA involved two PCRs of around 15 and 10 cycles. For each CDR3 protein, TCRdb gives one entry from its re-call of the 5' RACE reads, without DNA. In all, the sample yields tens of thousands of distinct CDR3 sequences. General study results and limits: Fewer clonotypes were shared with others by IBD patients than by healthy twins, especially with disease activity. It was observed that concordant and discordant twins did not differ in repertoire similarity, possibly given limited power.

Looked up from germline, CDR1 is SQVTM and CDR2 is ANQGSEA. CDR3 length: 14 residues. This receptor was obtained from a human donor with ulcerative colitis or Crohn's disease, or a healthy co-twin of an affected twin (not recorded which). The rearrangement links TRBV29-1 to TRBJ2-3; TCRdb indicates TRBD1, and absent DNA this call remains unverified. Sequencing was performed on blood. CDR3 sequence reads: CSVGTVLSTDTQYF.